Following are 6 T cell receptor beta chains from one sample sequenced in a study of T cells in Graves' hyperthyroidism and ophthalmopathy. There were TCR beta CDR3 regions amplified from RNA transcripts. During a first-round RT-PCR of the TCR CDR3, the HTBI primer set was used. TCRdb processed the multiplex PCR reads anew with MiXCR; each CDR3 protein has one entry. Counted here are a few hundred thousand distinct CDR3 sequences, about 17% occurring once; the ten biggest clones make up more than 50%. The specimen was blood. Every receptor here comes from a woman aged 45 to 65 with Graves' hyperthyroidism.

This clonotype has at least ten counts. The rearrangement links TRBV6-2 or TRBV6-3 to TRBJ1-1; TRBD1 agrees at 8 bases. The CDR3 runs to 14 residues. CDR1 and CDR2 from the germline V gene are MNHEY and SVGEGT. Trimming removed 6 bases from V and 3 bases from J; junction bases left unmatched: 6. CDR3 DNA sequence: TGTGCCAGCAGACGCACACAGGGGGACACTGAAGCTTTCTTT. Translation gives CASRRTQGDTEAFF.

In its sample, this clonotype was seen many times. The gene calls are TRBV24-1 and TRBJ2-2, with unresolved D. This CDR3 spans 16 amino acids. Looked up from germline, CDR1 is KGHDR and CDR2 is SFDVKD. Trimming removed 5 bases at V and 2 bases at J, with 14 bases between. The CDR3 protein is CATSGRWPGNTGELFF. DNA for the CDR3: TGTGCCACCAGTGGGCGGTGGCCCGGAAACACCGGGGAGCTGTTTTTT.

In its sample, this clonotype was seen many times. The CDR3 sequence is CASSRRTDTQYF. The CDR3, as DNA: TGTGCCAGCAGCAGGCGTACAGATACGCAGTATTTT. The chain has TRBV27 and TRBJ2-3; no clear D. The germline CDR1 and CDR2 sequences are MNHEY and SMNVEV (reference sequence). The CDR3 is 12 amino acids. Trimming took off 6 bases at V and 3 bases at J, with 7 bases between the two ends.

V gene TRBV20-1 combines with J gene TRBJ2-3; the match to TRBD1 covers 8 bases. The CDR3 is 13 residues long. V gave up 2 bases and J gave up 3 bases; unmatched junction bases: 1. Germline V gives CDR1 DFQATT, CDR2 SNEGSKA (reference sequence). DNA of the CDR3: TGCAGTGCTAGAAACAGGGGGACAGATACGCAGTATTTT. It yields the protein CSARNRGTDTQYF.

The sample holds a few counts of this clonotype. CDR3 residues: CASSQETGTAQETQYF. As DNA, the CDR3 is TGCGCCAGCAGCCAAGAGACCGGGACAGCCCAAGAGACCCAGTACTTC. V usage is TRBV4-1 and J usage is TRBJ2-5; 7 bases agree with TRBD1. CDR1 is MGHRA and CDR2 is YSYEKL in the germline V gene. This CDR3 has 16 amino acids. V lost 0 bases and J lost 1; bases outside the gene matches: 5.

This clonotype was observed a few times. The V call is TRBV12-5, the J call TRBJ2-2, with TRBD2 identical over 7 bases. Germline CDR1 is LGHNT and CDR2 is FRNRAP. The J segment lost 0 bases and the V segment lost 2 bases, leaving 6 bases of the junction unmatched. This CDR3 comprises 17 residues. CDR3 sequence (DNA): TGTGCTAGTGGTTTGCCCAATAGCGGGCCGAACACCGGGGAGCTGTTTTTT. It translates to CASGLPNSGPNTGELFF.